This TCR beta chain was identified in a study of blood T cell repertoires in COVID-19. Across the study: The analysed material was cDNA or gDNA that came from T cells, B-cell-depleted T cells, or PBMCs.

This CDR3 has 18 residues. The J segment lost 9 bases and the V segment lost 0 bases, leaving 15 bases of the junction unmatched. Germline V CDR1 and CDR2: LGHDT, YNNKEL (reference sequence). The protocol was immunoSEQ multiplex PCR, while the TCRdb copy is restricted to in-frame clones and leaves out a portion. The sample has about 5,300 clones, roughly 88% seen once. Sequencing was carried out using peripheral blood. This TCR came from an elderly woman with acute or convalescent COVID-19. The V call is TRBV3-1 (or the pseudogene TRBV3-2), the J call TRBJ2-1; 9 bases line up with TRBD2. Written as DNA, the CDR3 is TGTGCCAGCAGCCAAGAACTTCTTCTAGCGGGGTCGGGGAGTGAGCAGTTCTTC. Its translation is CASSQELLLAGSGSEQFF.